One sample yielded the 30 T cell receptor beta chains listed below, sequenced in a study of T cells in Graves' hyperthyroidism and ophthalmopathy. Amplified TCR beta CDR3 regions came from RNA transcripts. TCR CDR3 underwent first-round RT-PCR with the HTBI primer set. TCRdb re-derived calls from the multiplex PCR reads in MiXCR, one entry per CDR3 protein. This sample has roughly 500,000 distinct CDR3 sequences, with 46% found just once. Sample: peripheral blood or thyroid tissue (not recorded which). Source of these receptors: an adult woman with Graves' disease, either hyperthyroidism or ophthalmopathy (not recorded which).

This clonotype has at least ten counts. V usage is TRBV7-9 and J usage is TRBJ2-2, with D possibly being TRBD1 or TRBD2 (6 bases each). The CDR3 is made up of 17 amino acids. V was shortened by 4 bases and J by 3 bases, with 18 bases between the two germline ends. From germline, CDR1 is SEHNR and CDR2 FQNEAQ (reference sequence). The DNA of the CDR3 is TGTGCCAGCAGCTCGGGGGCCGGAACTACCTACACCGGGGAGCTGTTTTTT. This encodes CASSSGAGTTYTGELFF.

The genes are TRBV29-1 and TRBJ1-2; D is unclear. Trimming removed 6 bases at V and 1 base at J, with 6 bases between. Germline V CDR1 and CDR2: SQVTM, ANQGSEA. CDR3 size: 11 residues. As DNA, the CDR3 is TGCAGCGTCCGATTTAACTATGGCTACACCTTC. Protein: CSVRFNYGYTF.

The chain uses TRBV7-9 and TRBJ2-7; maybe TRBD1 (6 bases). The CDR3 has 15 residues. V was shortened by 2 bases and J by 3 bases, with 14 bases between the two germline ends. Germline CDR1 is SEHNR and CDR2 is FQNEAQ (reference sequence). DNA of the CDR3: TGTGCCAGCAGCTTACCGGAACAGGGCGTCTACGAGCAGTACTTC. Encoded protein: CASSLPEQGVYEQYF.

The DNA of the CDR3 is TGTGCCATCACGACCGGGGGGATGATGGAGACCCAGTACTTC. Residues: CAITTGGMMETQYF. The chain joins TRBV10-3 to TRBJ2-5; TRBD2 matches 7 bases. Looked up from germline, CDR1 is ENHRY and CDR2 is SYGVKD. J lost 5 bases, V lost 7 bases, and 10 bases had no gene match. This CDR3 is built from 14 residues.

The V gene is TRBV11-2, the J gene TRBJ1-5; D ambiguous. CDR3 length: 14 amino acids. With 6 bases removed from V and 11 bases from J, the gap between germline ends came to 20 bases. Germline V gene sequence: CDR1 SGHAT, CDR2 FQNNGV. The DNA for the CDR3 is TGTGCCAGCAGTTCAACTCGGGAGGGTGTGACCCAGCATTTT. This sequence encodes CASSSTREGVTQHF.

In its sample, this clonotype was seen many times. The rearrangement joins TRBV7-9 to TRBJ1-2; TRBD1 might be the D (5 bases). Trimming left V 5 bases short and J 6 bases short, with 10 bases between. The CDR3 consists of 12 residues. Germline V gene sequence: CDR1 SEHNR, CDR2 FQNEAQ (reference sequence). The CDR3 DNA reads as TGTGCCAGCAGCCTAAGACAGAATGGCTACACCTTC. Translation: CASSLRQNGYTF.

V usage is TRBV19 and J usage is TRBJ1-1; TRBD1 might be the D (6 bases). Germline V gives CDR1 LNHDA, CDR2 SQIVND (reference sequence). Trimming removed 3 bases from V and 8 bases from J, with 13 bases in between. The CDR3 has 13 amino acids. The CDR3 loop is CASSILAGTEAFF. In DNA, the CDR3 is TGTGCCAGTAGTATTCTCGCCGGGACAGAAGCTTTCTTT.

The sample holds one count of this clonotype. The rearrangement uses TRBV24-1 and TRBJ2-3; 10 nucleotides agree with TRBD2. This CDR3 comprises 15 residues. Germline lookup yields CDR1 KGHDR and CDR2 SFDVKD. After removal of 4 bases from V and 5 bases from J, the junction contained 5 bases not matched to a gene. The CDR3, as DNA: TGTGCCACCAGTGACCTAGCGGGGGACGTAGATACGCAGTATTTT. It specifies CATSDLAGDVDTQYF.

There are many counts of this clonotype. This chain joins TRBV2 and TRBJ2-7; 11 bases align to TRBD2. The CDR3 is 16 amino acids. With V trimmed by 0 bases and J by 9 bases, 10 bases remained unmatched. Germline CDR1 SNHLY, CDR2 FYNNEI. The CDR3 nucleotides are TGTGCCAGCAGTGAAGCGCGGGGGCTAGCGGGAGGACGGCAGTACTTC. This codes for CASSEARGLAGGRQYF.

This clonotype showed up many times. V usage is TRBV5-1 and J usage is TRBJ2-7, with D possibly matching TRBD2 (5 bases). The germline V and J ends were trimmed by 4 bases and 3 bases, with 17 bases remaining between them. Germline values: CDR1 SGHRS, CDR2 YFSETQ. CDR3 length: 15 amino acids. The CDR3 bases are TGCGCCAGCAGCGCACCGGAGGCTAGCATCTACGAGCAGTACTTC. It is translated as CASSAPEASIYEQYF.

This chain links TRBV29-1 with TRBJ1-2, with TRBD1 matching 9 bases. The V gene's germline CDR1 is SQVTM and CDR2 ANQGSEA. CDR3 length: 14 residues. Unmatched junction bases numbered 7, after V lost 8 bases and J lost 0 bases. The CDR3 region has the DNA TGCAGCCCCGTATACAGGGGGCCTAACTATGGCTACACCTTC. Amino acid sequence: CSPVYRGPNYGYTF.

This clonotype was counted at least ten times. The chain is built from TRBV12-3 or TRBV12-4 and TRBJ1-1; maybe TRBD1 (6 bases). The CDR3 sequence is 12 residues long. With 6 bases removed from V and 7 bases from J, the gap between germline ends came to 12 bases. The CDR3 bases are TGTGCCAGCAGACAGGGATACGGTGAAGCTTTCTTT. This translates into CASRQGYGEAFF.

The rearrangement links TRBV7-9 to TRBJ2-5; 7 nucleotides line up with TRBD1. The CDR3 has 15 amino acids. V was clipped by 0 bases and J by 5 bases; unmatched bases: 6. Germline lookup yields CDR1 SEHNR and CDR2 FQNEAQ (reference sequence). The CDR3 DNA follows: TGTGCCAGCAGCTTAGCCGACAGGGTGGGCGAGACCCAGTACTTC. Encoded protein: CASSLADRVGETQYF.

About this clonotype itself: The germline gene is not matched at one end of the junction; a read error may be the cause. The CDR3 protein is CASSQAGGNTGELSW. CDR3 DNA: TGTGCCAGCAGCCAGGCGGGGGGCAACACCGGGGAGCTGTCTTGG. The rearrangement joins TRBV14 to TRBJ2-2, with 8 bases aligning to TRBD2. Germline V gene sequence: CDR1 SGHDN, CDR2 FVKESK. The CDR3 consists of 15 residues.

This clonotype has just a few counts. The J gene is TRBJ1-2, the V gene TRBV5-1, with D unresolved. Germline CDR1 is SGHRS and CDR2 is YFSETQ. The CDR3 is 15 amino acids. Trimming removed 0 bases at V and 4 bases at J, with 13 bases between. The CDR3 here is CASSLVRNVFYGYTF. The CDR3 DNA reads TGCGCCAGCAGCTTGGTTCGCAATGTCTTCTATGGCTACACCTTC. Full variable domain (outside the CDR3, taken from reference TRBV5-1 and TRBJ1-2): KAGVTQTPRYLIKTRGQQVTLSCSPISGHRSVSWYQQTPGQGLQFLFEYFSETQRNKGNFPGRFSGRQFSNSRSEMNVSTLELGDSALYLCASSLVRNVFYGYTFGSGTRLTVV.

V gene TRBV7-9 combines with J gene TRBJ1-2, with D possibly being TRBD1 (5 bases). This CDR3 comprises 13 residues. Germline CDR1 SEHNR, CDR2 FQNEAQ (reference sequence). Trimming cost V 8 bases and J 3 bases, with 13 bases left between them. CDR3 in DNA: TGTGCCAGCCGCGAGGGGTGGGACTATGGCTACACCTTC. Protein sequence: CASREGWDYGYTF. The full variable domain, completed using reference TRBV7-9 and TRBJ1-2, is DTGVSQNPRHKITKRGQNVTFRCDPISEHNRLYWYRQTLGQGPEFLTYFQNEAQLEKSRLLSDRFSAERPKGSFSTLEIQRTEQGDSAMYLCASREGWDYGYTFGSGTRLTVV.

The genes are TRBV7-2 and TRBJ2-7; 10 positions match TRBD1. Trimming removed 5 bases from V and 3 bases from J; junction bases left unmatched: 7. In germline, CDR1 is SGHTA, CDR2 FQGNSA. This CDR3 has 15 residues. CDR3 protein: CASSQTGGAVYEQYF. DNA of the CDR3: TGTGCCAGCAGCCAGACAGGGGGCGCAGTCTACGAGCAGTACTTC. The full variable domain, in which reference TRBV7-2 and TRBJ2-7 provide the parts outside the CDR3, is GAGVSQSPSNKVTEKGKDVELRCDPISGHTALYWYRQSLGQGLEFLIYFQGNSAPDKSGLPSDRFSAERTGGSVSTLTIQRTQQEDSAVYLCASSQTGGAVYEQYFGPGTRLTVT.

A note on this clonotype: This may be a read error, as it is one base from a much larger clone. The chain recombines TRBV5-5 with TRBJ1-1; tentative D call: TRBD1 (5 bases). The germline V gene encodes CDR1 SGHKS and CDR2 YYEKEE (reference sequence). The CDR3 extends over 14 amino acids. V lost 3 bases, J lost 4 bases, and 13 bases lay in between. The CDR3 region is CASSWGRPSTEAFF. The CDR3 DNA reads TGTGCCAGCAGCTGGGGCAGGCCGAGCACTGAAGCTTTCTTT.

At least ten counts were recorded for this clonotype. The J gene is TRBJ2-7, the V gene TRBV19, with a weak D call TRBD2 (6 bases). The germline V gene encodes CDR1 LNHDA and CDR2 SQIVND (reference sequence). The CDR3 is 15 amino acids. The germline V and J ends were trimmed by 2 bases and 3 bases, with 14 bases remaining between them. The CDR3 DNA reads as TGTGCCAGTAGTATATCCCCCGGGAGCGACTACGAGCAGTACTTC. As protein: CASSISPGSDYEQYF.

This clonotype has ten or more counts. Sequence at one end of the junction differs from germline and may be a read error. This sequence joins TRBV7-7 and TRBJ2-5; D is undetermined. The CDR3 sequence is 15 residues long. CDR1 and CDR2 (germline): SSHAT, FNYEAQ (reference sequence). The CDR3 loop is CASSPGSGGIETQYF. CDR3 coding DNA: TGTGCTAGCAGCCCCGGCAGTGGCGGAATAGAGACCCAGTACTTC.

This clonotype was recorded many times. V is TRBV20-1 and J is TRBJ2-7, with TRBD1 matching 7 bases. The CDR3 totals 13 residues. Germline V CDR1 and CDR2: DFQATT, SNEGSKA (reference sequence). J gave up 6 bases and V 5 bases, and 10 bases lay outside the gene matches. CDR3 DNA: TGCAGTGCTCGTTCCGGGACAGATAGCGAGCAGTACTTC. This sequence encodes CSARSGTDSEQYF.

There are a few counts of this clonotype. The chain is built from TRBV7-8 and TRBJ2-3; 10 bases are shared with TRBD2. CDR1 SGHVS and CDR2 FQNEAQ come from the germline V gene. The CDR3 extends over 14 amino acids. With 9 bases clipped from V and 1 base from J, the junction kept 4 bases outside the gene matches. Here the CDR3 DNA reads TGTGCCAGTGGACTAGCGGACCGCACAGATACGCAGTATTTT. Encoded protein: CASGLADRTDTQYF.

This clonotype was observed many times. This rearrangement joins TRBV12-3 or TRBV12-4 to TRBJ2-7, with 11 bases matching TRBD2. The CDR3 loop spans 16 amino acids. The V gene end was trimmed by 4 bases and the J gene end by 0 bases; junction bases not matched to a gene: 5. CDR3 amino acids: CASSSGLAVNSYEQYF. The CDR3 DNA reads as TGTGCCAGCAGTTCGGGACTAGCGGTCAACTCCTACGAGCAGTACTTC.

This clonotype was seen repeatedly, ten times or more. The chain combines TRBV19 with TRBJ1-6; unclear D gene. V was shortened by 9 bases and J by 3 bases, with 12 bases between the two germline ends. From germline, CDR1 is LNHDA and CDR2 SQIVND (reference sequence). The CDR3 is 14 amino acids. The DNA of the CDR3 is TGTGCCAGCGACCCGGGCATCTATAATTCACCCCTCCACTTT. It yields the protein CASDPGIYNSPLHF.

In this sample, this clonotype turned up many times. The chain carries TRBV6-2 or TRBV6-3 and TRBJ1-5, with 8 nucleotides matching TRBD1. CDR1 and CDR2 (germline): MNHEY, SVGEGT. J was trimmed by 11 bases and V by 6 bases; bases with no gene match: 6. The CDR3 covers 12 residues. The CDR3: CASSRQGRAQHF. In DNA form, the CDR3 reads TGTGCCAGCAGCCGACAGGGGCGAGCCCAGCATTTT.

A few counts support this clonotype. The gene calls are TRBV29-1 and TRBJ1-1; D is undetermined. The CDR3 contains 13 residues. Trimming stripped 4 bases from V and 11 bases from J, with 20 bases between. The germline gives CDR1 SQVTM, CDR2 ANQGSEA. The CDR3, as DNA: TGCAGCGTTGTCAAACTGGAGAGGGTGGCCGCTTTCTTT. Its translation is CSVVKLERVAAFF.

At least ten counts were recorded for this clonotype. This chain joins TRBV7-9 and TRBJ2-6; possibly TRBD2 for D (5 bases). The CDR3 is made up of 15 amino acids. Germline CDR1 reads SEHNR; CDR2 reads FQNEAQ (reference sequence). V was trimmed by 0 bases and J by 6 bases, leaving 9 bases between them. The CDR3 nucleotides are TGTGCCAGCAGCTTAGCGGGGAGAAAGGCCAACGTCCTGACTTTC. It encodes CASSLAGRKANVLTF.

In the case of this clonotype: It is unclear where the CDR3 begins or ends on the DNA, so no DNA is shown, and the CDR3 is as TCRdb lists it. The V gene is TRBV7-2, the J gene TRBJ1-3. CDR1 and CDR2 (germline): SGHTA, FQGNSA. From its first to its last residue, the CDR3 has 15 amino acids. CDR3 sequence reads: CASSFGPGSGNTIYF.

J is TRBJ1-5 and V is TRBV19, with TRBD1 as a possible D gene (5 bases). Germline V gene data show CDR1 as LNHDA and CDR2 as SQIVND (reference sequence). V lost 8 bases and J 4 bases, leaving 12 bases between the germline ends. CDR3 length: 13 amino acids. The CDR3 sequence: CASGGGENQPQHF. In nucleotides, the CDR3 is TGTGCCAGTGGCGGGGGGGAGAATCAGCCCCAGCATTTT.

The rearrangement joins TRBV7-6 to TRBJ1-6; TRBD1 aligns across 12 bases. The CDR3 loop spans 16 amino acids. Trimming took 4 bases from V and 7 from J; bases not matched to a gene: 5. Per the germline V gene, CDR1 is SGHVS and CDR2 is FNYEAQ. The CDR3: CASSYPGQGANSPLHF. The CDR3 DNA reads TGTGCCAGCAGCTACCCGGGACAGGGGGCGAATTCACCCCTCCACTTT.